These 2 T cell receptor beta chains were all obtained from the same sample, sequenced in a study of blood T cell repertoires in COVID-19. TCRdb's copy holds only in-frame clones and misses some; the assay was immunoSEQ multiplex PCR. The sample has around 70,000 clones, more than 75% seen once. Specimen: peripheral blood. These receptors originate from a human donor in a cohort sampled during active COVID-19.

The genes are TRBV9 and TRBJ1-1, with D maybe TRBD1 (6 bases). The CDR3 is made up of 15 amino acids. Germline lookup yields CDR1 SGDLS and CDR2 YYNGEE. V shed 4 bases and J shed 4 bases, with 17 bases lying between them. CDR3 residues: CASSPAGALATEAFF. The DNA of the CDR3 is TGTGCCAGCAGCCCGGCGGGGGCCCTGGCCACTGAAGCTTTCTTT.

This rearrangement joins TRBV19 to TRBJ1-2; 7 bases agree with TRBD1. The CDR3 sequence is 15 residues long. Germline CDR1 is LNHDA and CDR2 is SQIVND (reference sequence). Trimming at V came to 6 bases and at J to 4 bases, leaving 11 bases not matched to a gene. CDR3 sequence: CASRLATGFPYGYTF. Here the CDR3 DNA reads TGTGCCAGTAGATTGGCGACAGGGTTTCCCTATGGCTACACCTTC.